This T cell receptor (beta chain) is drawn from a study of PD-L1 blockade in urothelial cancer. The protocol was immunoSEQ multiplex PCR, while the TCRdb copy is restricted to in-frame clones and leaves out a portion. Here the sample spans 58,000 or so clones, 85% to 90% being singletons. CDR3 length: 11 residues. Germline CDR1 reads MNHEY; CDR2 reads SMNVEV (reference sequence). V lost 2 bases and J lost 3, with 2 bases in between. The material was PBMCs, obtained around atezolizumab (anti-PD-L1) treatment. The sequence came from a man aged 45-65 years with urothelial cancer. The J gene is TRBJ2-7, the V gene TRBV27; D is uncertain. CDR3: CASSLLYEQYF. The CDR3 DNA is TGTGCCAGCAGTTTACTCTACGAGCAGTACTTC.